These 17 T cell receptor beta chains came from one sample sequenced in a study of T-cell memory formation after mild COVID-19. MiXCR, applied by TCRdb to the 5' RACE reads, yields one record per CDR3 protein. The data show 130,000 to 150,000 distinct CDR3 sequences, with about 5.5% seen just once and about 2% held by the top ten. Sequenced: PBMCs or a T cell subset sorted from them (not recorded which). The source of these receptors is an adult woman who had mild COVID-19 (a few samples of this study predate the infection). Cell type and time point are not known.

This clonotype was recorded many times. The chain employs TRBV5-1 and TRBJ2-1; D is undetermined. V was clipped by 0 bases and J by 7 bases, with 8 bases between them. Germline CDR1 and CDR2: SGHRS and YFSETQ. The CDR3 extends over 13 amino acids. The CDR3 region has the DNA TGCGCCAGCAGCTTGGCCCCGGGTAATGAGCAGTTCTTC. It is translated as CASSLAPGNEQFF.

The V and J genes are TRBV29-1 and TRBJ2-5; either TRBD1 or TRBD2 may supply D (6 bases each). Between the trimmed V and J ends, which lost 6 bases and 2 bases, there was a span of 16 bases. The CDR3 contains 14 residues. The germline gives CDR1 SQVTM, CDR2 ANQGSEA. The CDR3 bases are TGCAGCGTGGCCGGAAGGGGGGTACAAGAGACCCAGTACTTC. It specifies CSVAGRGVQETQYF.

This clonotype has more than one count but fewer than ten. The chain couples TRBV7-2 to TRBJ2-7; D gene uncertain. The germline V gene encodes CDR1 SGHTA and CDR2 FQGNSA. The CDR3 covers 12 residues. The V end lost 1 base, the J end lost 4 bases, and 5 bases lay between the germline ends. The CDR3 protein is CASSLEKYEQYF. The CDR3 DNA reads TGTGCCAGCAGCTTAGAGAAATACGAGCAGTACTTC.

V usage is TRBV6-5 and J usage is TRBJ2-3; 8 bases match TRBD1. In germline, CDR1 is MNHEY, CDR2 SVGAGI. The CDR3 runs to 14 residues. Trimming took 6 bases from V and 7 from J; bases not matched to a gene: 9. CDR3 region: CASSGTGRGYTQYF. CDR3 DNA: TGTGCCAGCAGCGGGACAGGTCGAGGGTATACGCAGTATTTT.

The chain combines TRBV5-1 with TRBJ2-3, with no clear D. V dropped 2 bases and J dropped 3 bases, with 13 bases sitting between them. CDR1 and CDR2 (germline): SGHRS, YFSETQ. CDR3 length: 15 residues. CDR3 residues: CASSLPQPMTDTQYF. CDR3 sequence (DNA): TGCGCCAGCAGCTTACCCCAACCCATGACAGATACGCAGTATTTT.

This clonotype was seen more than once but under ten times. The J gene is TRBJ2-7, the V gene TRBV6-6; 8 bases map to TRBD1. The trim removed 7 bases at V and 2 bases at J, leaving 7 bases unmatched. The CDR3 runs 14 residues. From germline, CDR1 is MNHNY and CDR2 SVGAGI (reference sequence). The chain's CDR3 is CASNNQGAPYEQYF. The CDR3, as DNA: TGTGCCAGCAACAACCAGGGGGCCCCCTACGAGCAGTACTTC.

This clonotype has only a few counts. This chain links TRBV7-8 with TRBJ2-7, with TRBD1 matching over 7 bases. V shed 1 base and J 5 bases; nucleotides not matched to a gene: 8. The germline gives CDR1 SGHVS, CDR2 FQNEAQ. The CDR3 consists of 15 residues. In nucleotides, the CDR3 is TGTGCCAGCAGCTTAGATGCCCAGGGGGAACACGAGCAGTACTTC. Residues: CASSLDAQGEHEQYF.

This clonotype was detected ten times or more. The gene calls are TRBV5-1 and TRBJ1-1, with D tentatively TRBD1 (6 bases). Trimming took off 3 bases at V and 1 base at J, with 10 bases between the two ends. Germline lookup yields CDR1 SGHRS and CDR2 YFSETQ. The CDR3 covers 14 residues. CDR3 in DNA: TGCGCCAGCAGCTCCGGACAGCCGAACACTGAAGCTTTCTTT. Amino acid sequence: CASSSGQPNTEAFF.

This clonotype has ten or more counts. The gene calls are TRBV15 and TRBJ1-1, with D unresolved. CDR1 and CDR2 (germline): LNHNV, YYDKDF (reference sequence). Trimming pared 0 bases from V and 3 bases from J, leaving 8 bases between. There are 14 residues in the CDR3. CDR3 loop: CATSRDSPYTEAFF. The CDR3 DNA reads TGTGCCACCAGCAGAGATTCCCCTTACACTGAAGCTTTCTTT.

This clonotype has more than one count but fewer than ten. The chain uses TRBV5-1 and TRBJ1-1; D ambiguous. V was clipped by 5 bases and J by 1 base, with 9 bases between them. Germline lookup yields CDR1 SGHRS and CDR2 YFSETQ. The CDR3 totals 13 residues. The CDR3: CASRTPPNTEAFF. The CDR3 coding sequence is TGCGCCAGCAGGACACCTCCGAACACTGAAGCTTTCTTT.

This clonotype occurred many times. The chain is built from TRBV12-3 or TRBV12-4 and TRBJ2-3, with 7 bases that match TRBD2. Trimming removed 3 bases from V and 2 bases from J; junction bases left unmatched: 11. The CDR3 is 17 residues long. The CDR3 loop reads CASSFGVGRGNTDTQYF. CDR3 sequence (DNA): TGTGCCAGCAGTTTCGGGGTTGGGCGGGGGAACACAGATACGCAGTATTTT.

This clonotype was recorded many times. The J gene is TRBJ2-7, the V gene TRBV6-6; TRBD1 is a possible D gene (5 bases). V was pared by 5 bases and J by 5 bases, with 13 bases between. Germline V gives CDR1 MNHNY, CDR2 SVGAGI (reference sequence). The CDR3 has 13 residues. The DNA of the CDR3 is TGTGCCAGCAGTCGACAGCCCTACGACGAGCAGTACTTC. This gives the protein CASSRQPYDEQYF.

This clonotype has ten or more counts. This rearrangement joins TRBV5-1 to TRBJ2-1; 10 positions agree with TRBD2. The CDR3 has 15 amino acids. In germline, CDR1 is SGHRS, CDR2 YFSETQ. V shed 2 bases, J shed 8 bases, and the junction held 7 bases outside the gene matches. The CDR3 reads CASSLAAGGSDEQFF. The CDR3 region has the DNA TGCGCCAGCAGCTTAGCAGCGGGGGGGAGTGATGAGCAGTTCTTC.

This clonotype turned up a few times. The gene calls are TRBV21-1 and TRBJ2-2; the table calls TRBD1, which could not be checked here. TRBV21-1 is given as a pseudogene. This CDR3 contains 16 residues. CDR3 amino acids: CASSKAATGLTGELFF. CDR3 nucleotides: TGTGCCAGCAGCAAAGCGGCGACAGGGCTCACCGGGGAGCTGTTTTTT.

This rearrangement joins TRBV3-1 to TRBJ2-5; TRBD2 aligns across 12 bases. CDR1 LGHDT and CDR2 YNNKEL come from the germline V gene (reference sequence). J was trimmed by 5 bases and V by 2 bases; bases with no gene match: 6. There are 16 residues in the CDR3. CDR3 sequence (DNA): TGTGCCAGCAGCCAACTAGCGGGAGGGGGGGCGGAGACCCAGTACTTC. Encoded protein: CASSQLAGGGAETQYF.

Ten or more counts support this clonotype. The CDR3 DNA sequence: TGTGCCAGCAGCTTAGGTTGGGACAGCCGTTCCACAGATACGCAGTATTTT. Translating gives CASSLGWDSRSTDTQYF. J is TRBJ2-3 and V is TRBV11-2; 7 positions agree with TRBD1. Germline CDR1 SGHAT, CDR2 FQNNGV. This CDR3 is built from 17 residues. Losses at the gene ends were 1 base for V and 2 bases for J; bases not matched to a gene: 9.

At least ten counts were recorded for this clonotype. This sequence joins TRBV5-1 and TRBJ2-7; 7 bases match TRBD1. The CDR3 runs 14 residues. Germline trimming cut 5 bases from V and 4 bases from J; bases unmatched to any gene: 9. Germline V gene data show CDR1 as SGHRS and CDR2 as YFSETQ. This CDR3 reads CASSGQVGLYEQYF. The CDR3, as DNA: TGCGCCAGCAGTGGACAGGTGGGGCTATACGAGCAGTACTTC.